This TCR beta chain originates from a study of T cells in Graves' hyperthyroidism and ophthalmopathy. From RNA transcripts, TCR beta CDR3 regions were amplified. With the HTBI primer set, the TCR CDR3 went through a first round of RT-PCR. One entry per CDR3 protein, called by TCRdb with MiXCR from the multiplex PCR reads. The table includes roughly 380,000 distinct CDR3 sequences, approximately 18% detected once. This CDR3 region has 14 residues. Of note for this clonotype: One end of the junction fails to match germline, which may point to a read error.

The TCR was taken from a woman between 35 and 50 years old with Graves' ophthalmopathy. Material for sequencing was blood. This chain links TRBV12-3 or TRBV12-4 with TRBJ2-2; D perhaps matches TRBD2 (5 bases). For the CDR3, the DNA is TGTGCCAGTTTAACAAGTACGAACACCGGGGAGCTGTCTTTT. Its translation: CASLTSTNTGELSF.